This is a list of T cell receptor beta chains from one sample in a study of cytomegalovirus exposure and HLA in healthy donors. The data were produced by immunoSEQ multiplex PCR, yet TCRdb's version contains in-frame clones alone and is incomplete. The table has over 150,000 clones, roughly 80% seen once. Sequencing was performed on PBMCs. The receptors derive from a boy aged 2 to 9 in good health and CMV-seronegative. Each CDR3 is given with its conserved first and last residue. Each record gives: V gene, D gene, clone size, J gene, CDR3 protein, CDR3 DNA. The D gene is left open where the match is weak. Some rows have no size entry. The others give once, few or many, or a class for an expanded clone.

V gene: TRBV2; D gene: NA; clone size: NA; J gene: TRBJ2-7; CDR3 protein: CASSENPGKIYEQYF; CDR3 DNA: TGTGCCAGCAGTGAAAACCCAGGGAAAATCTACGAGCAGTACTTC
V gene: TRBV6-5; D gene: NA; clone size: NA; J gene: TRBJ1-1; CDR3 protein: CASSVNRAMNTEAFF; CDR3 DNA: TGTGCCAGCAGTGTGAACAGGGCAATGAACACTGAAGCTTTCTTT
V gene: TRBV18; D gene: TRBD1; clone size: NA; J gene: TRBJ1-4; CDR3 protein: CASSPRGLDEKLFF; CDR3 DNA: TGTGCCAGCTCACCAAGGGGGCTTGATGAAAAACTGTTTTTT
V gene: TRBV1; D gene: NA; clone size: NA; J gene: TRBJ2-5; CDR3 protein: CTSSQGGFLFGETQYF; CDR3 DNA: TGCACCAGCAGCCAGGGGGGGTTCTTGTTCGGGGAGACCCAGTACTTC
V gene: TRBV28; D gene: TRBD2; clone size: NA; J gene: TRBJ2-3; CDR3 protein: CASSFSSGRVTDTQYF; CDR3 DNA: TGTGCCAGCAGTTTCTCTAGCGGGAGAGTCACAGATACGCAGTATTTT
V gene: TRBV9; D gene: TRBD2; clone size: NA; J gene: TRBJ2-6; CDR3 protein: CASSPRTSGRASGANVLTF; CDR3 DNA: TGTGCCAGCAGCCCACGGACTAGCGGGAGGGCTTCTGGGGCCAACGTCCTGACTTTC
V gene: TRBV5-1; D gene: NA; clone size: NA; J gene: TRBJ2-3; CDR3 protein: CASSSSSTDTQYF; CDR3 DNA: TGCGCCAGCAGCTCTTCTAGCACAGATACGCAGTATTTT
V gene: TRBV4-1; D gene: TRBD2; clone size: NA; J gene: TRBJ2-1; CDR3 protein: CASSQEGGLAGDEQFF; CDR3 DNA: TGCGCCAGCAGCCAAGAGGGAGGACTAGCGGGAGACGAGCAGTTCTTC
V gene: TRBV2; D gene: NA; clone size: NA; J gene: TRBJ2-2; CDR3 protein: CASSDQGGGELFF; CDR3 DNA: TGTGCCAGCAGTGACCAGGGTGGCGGGGAGCTGTTTTTT
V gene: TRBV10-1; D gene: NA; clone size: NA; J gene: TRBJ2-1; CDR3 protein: CASSASSVTYEQFF; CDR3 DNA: TGCGCCAGCAGTGCATCTAGCGTTACCTATGAGCAGTTCTTC
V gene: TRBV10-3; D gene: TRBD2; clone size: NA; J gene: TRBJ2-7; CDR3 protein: CAISVLAGDYEQYF; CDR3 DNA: TGTGCCATCAGTGTACTAGCGGGAGACTACGAGCAGTACTTC
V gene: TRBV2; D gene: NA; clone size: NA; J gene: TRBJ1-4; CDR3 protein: CASSGYQGKLFF; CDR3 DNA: TGTGCCAGCAGTGGATACCAGGGAAAACTGTTTTTT
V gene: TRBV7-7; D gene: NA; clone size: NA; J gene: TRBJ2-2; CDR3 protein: CASTETGDGELFF; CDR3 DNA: TGTGCTAGCACCGAGACAGGTGACGGGGAGCTGTTTTTT
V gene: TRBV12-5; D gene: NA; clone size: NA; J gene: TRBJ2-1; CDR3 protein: CASGLVREPYNEQFF; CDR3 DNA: TGTGCTAGTGGTTTGGTACGTGAGCCGTACAATGAGCAGTTCTTC
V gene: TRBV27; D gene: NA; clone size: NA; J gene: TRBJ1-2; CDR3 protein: CASSSGGYYGYTF; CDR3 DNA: TGTGCCAGCAGTTCAGGAGGGTACTATGGCTACACCTTC
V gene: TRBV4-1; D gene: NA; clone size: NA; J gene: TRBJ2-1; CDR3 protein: CASSQELADSYNEQFF; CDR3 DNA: TGCGCCAGCAGCCAAGAGTTAGCGGACTCCTACAATGAGCAGTTCTTC
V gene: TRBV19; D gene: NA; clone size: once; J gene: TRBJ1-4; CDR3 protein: CASSLQINEKLFF; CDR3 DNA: TGTGCCAGTAGTCTGCAGATTAATGAAAAACTGTTTTTT
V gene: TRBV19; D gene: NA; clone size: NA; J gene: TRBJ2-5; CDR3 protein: CASSILRGTIETQYF; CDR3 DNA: TGTGCCAGTAGTATTCTTCGGGGAACTATAGAGACCCAGTACTTC
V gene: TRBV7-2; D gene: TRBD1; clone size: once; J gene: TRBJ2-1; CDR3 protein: CASSIPGTGIGNEQFF; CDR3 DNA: TGTGCCAGCAGTATTCCAGGGACAGGGATAGGTAATGAGCAGTTCTTC
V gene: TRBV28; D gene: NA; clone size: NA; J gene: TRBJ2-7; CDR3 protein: CASKGDFYEQYF; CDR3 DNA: TGTGCCAGCAAAGGGGACTTTTACGAGCAGTACTTC
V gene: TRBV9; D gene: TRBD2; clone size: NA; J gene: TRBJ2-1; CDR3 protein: CASSSTSGRGSYNEQFF; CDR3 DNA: TGTGCCAGCAGCTCGACTAGCGGGAGGGGGTCCTACAATGAGCAGTTCTTC
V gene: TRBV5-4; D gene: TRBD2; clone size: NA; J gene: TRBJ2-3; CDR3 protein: CASSGGSGSVGF; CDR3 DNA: TGTGCCAGCAGCGGGGGGAGCGGGAGCGTAGGTTTT
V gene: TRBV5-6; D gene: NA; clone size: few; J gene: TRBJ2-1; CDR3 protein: CASSLGGGPNNEQFF; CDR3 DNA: TGTGCCAGCAGCTTGGGGGGCGGTCCTAACAATGAGCAGTTCTTC
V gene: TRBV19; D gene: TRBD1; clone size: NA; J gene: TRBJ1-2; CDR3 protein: CASSTQGAHYGYTF; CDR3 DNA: TGTGCCAGTAGTACTCAGGGGGCTCATTATGGCTACACCTTC
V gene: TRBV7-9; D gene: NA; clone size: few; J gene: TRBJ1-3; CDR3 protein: CASSLTFSGAASGNTIYF; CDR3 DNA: TGTGCCAGCAGCTTAACGTTTTCTGGGGCTGCCTCTGGAAACACCATATATTTT
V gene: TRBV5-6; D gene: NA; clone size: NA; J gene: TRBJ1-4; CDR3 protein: CASSLIGPVTTNEKLFF; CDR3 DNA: TGTGCCAGCAGCTTGATCGGTCCGGTCACAACTAATGAAAAACTGTTTTTT
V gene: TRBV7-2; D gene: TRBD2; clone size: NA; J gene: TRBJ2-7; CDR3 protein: CASSPRDGLAVSYEQYF; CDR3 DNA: TGTGCCAGCAGCCCCCGAGACGGACTAGCGGTCTCCTACGAGCAGTACTTC
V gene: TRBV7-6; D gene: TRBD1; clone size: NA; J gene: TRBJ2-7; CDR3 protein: CASSLKRTGVEQYF; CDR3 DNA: TGTGCCAGCAGCTTAAAAAGGACAGGGGTCGAGCAGTACTTC
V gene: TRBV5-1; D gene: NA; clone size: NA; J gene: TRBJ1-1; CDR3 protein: CASSVAGGNTEAFF; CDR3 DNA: TGCGCCAGCAGCGTGGCGGGGGGGAACACTGAAGCTTTCTTT
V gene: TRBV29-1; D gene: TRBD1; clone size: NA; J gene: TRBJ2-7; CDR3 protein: CSVRQGATTHEQYF; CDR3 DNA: TGCAGCGTACGACAGGGGGCTACGACTCACGAGCAGTACTTC
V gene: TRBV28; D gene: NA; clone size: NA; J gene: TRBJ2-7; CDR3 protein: CASSLVRLPYEQYF; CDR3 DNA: TGTGCCAGCAGCCTAGTAAGGTTACCCTACGAGCAGTACTTC
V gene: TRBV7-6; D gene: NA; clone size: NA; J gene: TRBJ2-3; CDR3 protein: CASRRGDTQYF; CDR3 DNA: TGTGCCAGTAGAAGGGGGGATACGCAGTATTTT
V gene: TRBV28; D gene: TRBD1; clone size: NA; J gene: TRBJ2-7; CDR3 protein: CASSKPGTGGYEQYF; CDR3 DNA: TGTGCCAGCAGTAAACCCGGGACAGGGGGGTACGAGCAGTACTTC
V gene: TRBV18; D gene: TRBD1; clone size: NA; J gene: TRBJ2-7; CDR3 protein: CASSSEGQGTSYEQYF; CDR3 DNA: TGTGCCAGCTCATCAGAGGGACAGGGGACCTCCTACGAGCAGTACTTC
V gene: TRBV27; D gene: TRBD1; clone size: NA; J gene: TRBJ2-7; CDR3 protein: CASSSGTVLYVEQYF; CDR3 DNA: TGTGCCAGCAGTTCCGGGACAGTACTCTACGTTGAGCAGTACTTC
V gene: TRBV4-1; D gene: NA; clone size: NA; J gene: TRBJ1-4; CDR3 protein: CASSHGLRGNNEKLFF; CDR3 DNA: TGCGCCAGCAGCCACGGCCTTAGAGGGAATAATGAAAAACTGTTTTTT
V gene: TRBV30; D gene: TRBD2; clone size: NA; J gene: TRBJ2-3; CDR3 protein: CAWGEREVFTDTQYF; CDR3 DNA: TGTGCCTGGGGAGAGCGGGAGGTCTTCACAGATACGCAGTATTTT
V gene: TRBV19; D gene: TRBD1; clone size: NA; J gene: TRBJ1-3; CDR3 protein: CASSMTGQSSAGNTIYF; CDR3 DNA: TGTGCCAGTAGTATGACGGGACAGTCCTCGGCTGGAAACACCATATATTTT
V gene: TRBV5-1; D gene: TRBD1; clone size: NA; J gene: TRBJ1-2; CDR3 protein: CASSSTGVHGYTF; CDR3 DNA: TGCGCCAGCAGCTCAACAGGGGTTCATGGCTACACCTTC
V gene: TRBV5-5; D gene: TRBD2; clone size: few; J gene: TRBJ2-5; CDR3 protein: CASSSGLAGVEGETQYF; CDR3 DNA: TGTGCCAGCAGCTCCGGACTAGCGGGAGTGGAGGGAGAGACCCAGTACTTC
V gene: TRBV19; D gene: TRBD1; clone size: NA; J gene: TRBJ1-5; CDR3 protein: CASSIGAGGYQPQHF; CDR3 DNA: TGTGCCAGTAGTATAGGGGCAGGGGGCTATCAGCCCCAGCATTTT
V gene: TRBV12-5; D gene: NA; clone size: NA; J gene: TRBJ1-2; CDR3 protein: CASGLVLEGRDGYTF; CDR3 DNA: TGTGCTAGTGGTTTGGTACTGGAGGGGAGGGATGGCTACACCTTC
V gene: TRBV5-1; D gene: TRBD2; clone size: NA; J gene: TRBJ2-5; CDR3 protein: CASSLGAGGGLETQYF; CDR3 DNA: TGCGCCAGCAGCTTGGGAGCGGGGGGCGGTTTAGAGACCCAGTACTTC
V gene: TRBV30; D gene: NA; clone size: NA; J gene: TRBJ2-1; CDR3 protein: CAWSYSYNEQFF; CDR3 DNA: TGTGCCTGGAGTTACAGCTACAATGAGCAGTTCTTC
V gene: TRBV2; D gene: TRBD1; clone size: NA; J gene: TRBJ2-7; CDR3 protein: CATASTGAYYEQYF; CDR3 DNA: TGTGCCACGGCTTCTACAGGGGCTTATTACGAGCAGTACTTC
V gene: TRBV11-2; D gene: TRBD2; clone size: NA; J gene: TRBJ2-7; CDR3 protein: CASRSLGRATYEQYF; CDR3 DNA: TGTGCCAGCAGGTCCCTGGGGAGGGCCACGTACGAGCAGTACTTC
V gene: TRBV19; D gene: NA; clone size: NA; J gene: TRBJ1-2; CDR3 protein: CASSVRDTNTYGYTF; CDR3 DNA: TGTGCCAGTAGTGTCCGGGACACAAACACTTATGGCTACACCTTC